The 19 T cell receptor beta chains given below trace back to one sample, sequenced in a study of CD8 T cells in Susac syndrome. Random hexamers served to reverse transcribe roughly 0.45 to 1 ug RNA. TCRdb reanalysed the immunoSEQ multiplex PCR reads using MiXCR and keeps one entry per CDR3 protein. The table lists about 76,000 distinct CDR3 sequences, 93% of them singletons, with roughly 0.45% in the top ten. Input material: CD8+ T cells from PBMCs. These receptors originate from a human donor with Susac syndrome.

V and J are TRBV10-1 and TRBJ1-1, with D possibly TRBD1 on 5 matching bases. V lost 8 bases to trimming and J lost 1 base, with 11 bases between them. The germline gives CDR1 WNHNN, CDR2 SYGVQD (reference sequence). The CDR3 length is 13 residues. For the CDR3, the DNA is TGCGCCAGCCCGGGGGATGCGAACACTGAAGCTTTCTTT. Its protein is CASPGDANTEAFF.

This CDR3 reads CASSLGRRGLSGELFF. CDR3 sequence (DNA): TGTGCCAGCAGCTTAGGCCGCAGGGGGCTTAGCGGGGAGCTGTTTTTT. The gene calls are TRBV7-2 and TRBJ2-2; 8 bases line up with TRBD1. CDR3 length: 16 residues. The V segment lost 1 base and the J segment 7 bases; nucleotides outside the gene matches: 8. Germline lookup yields CDR1 SGHTA and CDR2 FQGNSA.

The J gene is TRBJ2-5, the V gene TRBV3-1; D is undetermined. The CDR3 sequence is 17 residues long. The germline V gene encodes CDR1 LGHDT and CDR2 YNNKEL (reference sequence). The ends were cut back, 1 base at V and 1 base at J, with 16 bases in the middle. CDR3 residues: CASSQGSRAPGQETQYF. The CDR3 nucleotides are TGTGCCAGCAGCCAAGGATCTCGGGCCCCGGGCCAAGAGACCCAGTACTTC.

The chain joins TRBV7-9 to TRBJ1-4; TRBD1 matches at 9 bases. V dropped 2 bases and J dropped 10; count of bases not matched to a gene: 11. The CDR3 is 16 amino acids. Germline-derived CDR1 and CDR2 are SEHNR and FQNEAQ (reference sequence). CDR3 residues: CASSLSNRGRKGKLFF. The CDR3 DNA reads TGTGCCAGCAGCTTATCAAACAGGGGGCGGAAAGGAAAACTGTTTTTT.

The chain is built from TRBV28 and TRBJ1-4; 9 bases agree with TRBD1. CDR1 is MDHEN and CDR2 is SYDVKM in the germline V gene. With V trimmed by 6 bases and J by 4 bases, 12 bases remained unmatched. The CDR3 runs 17 residues. CDR3 nucleotide sequence: TGTGCCAGCAGGGACGCCGGGACAGGGTGGAGTAATGAAAAACTGTTTTTT. Protein sequence: CASRDAGTGWSNEKLFF.

The genes are TRBV3-1 and TRBJ1-5, with TRBD1 identical over 9 bases. V was clipped by 4 bases and J by 6 bases; unmatched bases: 7. Per germline, CDR1 LGHDT and CDR2 YNNKEL (reference sequence). CDR3 length: 15 residues. In nucleotides, the CDR3 is TGTGCCAGCAGCCCATGGACAGGGGATGGTCAGCCCCAGCATTTT. Translation gives CASSPWTGDGQPQHF. The complete variable domain, with remaining parts taken from reference TRBV3-1 and TRBJ1-5, reads DTAVSQTPKYLVTQMGNDKSIKCEQNLGHDTMYWYKQDSKKFLKIMFSYNNKELIINETVPNRFSPKSPDKAHLNLHINSLELGDSAVYFCASSPWTGDGQPQHFGDGTRLSIL.

The chain employs TRBV7-7 and TRBJ2-2; 8 nucleotides match TRBD1. Germline CDR1 is SSHAT and CDR2 is FNYEAQ (reference sequence). The CDR3 extends over 17 amino acids. Germline trimming cut 5 bases from V and 5 bases from J; bases unmatched to any gene: 13. Here the CDR3 DNA reads TGTGCCAGCAGCCCCAATCCTCAGGGGGCTCGTACCGGGGAGCTGTTTTTT. This sequence encodes CASSPNPQGARTGELFF.

The chain combines TRBV3-1 with TRBJ1-1, with a weak D call TRBD1 (5 bases). Germline values: CDR1 LGHDT, CDR2 YNNKEL (reference sequence). Trimming removed 3 bases from V and 4 bases from J, with 9 bases in between. This CDR3 has 13 residues. DNA of the CDR3: TGTGCCAGCAGCCAGGGGGATCGCACTGAAGCTTTCTTT. As protein: CASSQGDRTEAFF.

The rearrangement joins TRBV3-1 to TRBJ2-3, with D hard to call. V was cut by 0 bases and J by 3 bases, with 7 bases left in between. Germline CDR1 reads LGHDT; CDR2 reads YNNKEL (reference sequence). This CDR3 has 14 residues. CDR3 in amino acids: CASSQEAGTDTQYF. CDR3 sequence (DNA): TGTGCCAGCAGCCAAGAGGCCGGGACAGATACGCAGTATTTT.

The chain links TRBV6-5 to TRBJ2-7, with TRBD2 identical over 11 bases. This CDR3 contains 16 residues. Germline lookup yields CDR1 MNHEY and CDR2 SVGAGI. V shed 0 bases, J shed 4 bases, and the junction held 5 bases outside the gene matches. The CDR3 sequence: CASSYSTSGIEYEQYF. CDR3 nucleotides: TGTGCCAGCAGTTACTCGACTAGCGGGATCGAATACGAGCAGTACTTC.

The rearrangement links TRBV29-1 to TRBJ2-7; 8 bases are a match to TRBD1. With 4 bases clipped from V and 7 bases from J, the junction kept 6 bases outside the gene matches. The germline V gene has CDR1 SQVTM and CDR2 ANQGSEA. The CDR3 is 12 residues long. As DNA, the CDR3 is TGCAGCGTTGCCAGGGGGCTTAATGAGCAGTACTTC. Amino acids: CSVARGLNEQYF.

The sample holds one count of this clonotype. This sequence joins TRBV2 and TRBJ2-7; the D call may be TRBD1 or TRBD2 (5 bases each). With 3 bases removed from V and 6 bases from J, the gap between germline ends came to 15 bases. The CDR3 loop spans 14 amino acids. The germline V gene has CDR1 SNHLY and CDR2 FYNNEI. The CDR3 sequence: CASSDGEGSGEQYF. The CDR3 DNA reads TGTGCCAGCAGTGATGGAGAGGGGTCGGGCGAGCAGTACTTC.

This clonotype was counted once. The rearrangement links TRBV12-2 to TRBJ2-1; the table's D call TRBD2 went unverified against the DNA. TRBV12-2 is a pseudogene. The CDR3 extends over 18 amino acids. The CDR3 bases are TGTGCAAGTCGCTTAGCGGCCTTAGCGGAGCCGAGGAACAATGAGCAGTTCTTC. It codes for CASRLAALAEPRNNEQFF.

The chain recombines TRBV30 with TRBJ2-2, with 8 bases lining up with TRBD1. The CDR3 extends over 17 amino acids. CDR1 and CDR2 from the germline V gene are GTSNPN and SVGIG (reference sequence). The V gene end was trimmed by 1 base and the J gene end by 0 bases; junction bases not matched to a gene: 7. CDR3 coding DNA: TGTGCCTGGAGTGAGATCCAGGGGGCTTCGAACACCGGGGAGCTGTTTTTT. The encoded protein is CAWSEIQGASNTGELFF.

The CDR3 spells CASSLVGGGAAETQYF. DNA for the CDR3: TGTGCCAGCAGCTTAGTCGGCGGGGGGGCCGCGGAGACCCAGTACTTC. J is TRBJ2-5 and V is TRBV7-3; 9 nucleotides agree with TRBD2. This CDR3 region has 16 residues. The germline gives CDR1 SGHTA, CDR2 FQGTGA. The V gene end was trimmed by 2 bases and the J gene end by 5 bases; junction bases not matched to a gene: 9.

The gene calls are TRBV4-1 and TRBJ2-7, with D perhaps assigned TRBD1 or TRBD2 (7 bases each). This CDR3 has 14 amino acids. Trimming cost V 1 base and J 5 bases, with 12 bases left between them. CDR1 is MGHRA and CDR2 is YSYEKL in the germline V gene. CDR3 DNA sequence: TGCGCCAGCAGCCAAGGGCAGGGGGGGGACGAGCAGTACTTC. It yields the protein CASSQGQGGDEQYF.

The chain combines TRBV27 with TRBJ2-3; D not certain. V lost 2 bases to trimming and J lost 0 bases, with 6 bases between them. The CDR3 is made up of 14 amino acids. Germline V lookup: CDR1 MNHEY, CDR2 SMNVEV (reference sequence). The DNA for the CDR3 is TGTGCCAGCAGTTTACGAACTAGCACAGATACGCAGTATTTT. This codes for CASSLRTSTDTQYF.

The chain employs TRBV7-9 and TRBJ1-2; 9 bases are a match to TRBD1. With 2 bases clipped from V and 4 bases from J, the junction kept 5 bases outside the gene matches. The CDR3 runs 15 residues. Germline loops: CDR1 SEHNR, CDR2 FQNEAQ (reference sequence). In nucleotides, the CDR3 is TGTGCCAGCAGCTTACCGGGACAGGGTCCCTATGGCTACACCTTC. This codes for CASSLPGQGPYGYTF.

The chain couples TRBV11-2 to TRBJ2-1; 9 bases align to TRBD1. The V gene's germline CDR1 is SGHAT and CDR2 FQNNGV. The CDR3 is 17 residues long. Trimming at V came to 4 bases and at J to 0 bases, leaving 7 bases not matched to a gene. CDR3 sequence: CASSSPGTGSSYNEQFF. The CDR3 region has the DNA TGTGCCAGCAGCTCGCCCGGGACAGGGAGCTCCTACAATGAGCAGTTCTTC.